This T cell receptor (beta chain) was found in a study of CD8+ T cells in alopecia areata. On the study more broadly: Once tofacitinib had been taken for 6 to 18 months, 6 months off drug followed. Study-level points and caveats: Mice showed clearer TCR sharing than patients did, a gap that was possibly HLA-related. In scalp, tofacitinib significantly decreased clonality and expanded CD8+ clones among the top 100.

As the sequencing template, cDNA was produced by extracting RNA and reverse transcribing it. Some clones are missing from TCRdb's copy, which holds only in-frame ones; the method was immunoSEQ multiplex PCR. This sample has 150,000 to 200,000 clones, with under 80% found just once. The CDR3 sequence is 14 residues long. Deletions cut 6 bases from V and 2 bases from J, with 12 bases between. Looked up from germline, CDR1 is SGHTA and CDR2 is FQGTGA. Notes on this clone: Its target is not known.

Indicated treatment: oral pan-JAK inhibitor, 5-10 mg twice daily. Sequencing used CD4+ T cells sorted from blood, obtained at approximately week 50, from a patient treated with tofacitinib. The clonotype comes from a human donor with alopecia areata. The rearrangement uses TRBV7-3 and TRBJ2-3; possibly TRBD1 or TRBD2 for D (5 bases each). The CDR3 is CASSRWGNTDTQYF. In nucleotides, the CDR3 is TGTGCCAGCAGTCGATGGGGGAACACAGATACGCAGTATTTT.